This note documents a single T cell receptor (beta chain) sequence. The data stem from a study of blood T cell repertoires in COVID-19. The CDR3 extends over 14 amino acids. The ends lost 2 bases at V and 1 base at J; junction bases unmatched: 1. CDR1 is SGHRS, CDR2 YFSETQ, per germline. Original analysis: Cell counts per sample came from amplifying reference gene primers. Data came from immunoSEQ multiplex PCR; TCRdb stores just in-frame clones and leaves some out. V, J and clone size reflect that table, while D and trimming were determined from the DNA. Of about 78,000 clones listed, 90% are singletons.

The TCR was taken from a woman in her fifties or sixties in a cohort sampled during active COVID-19. J is TRBJ2-5 and V is TRBV5-1; 8 nucleotides line up with TRBD2. The sequencing sample was made of peripheral blood. The CDR3 DNA follows: TGCGCCAGCAGCTTCGGGAGGGGCCAAGAGACCCAGTACTTC. This codes for CASSFGRGQETQYF.